This T cell receptor beta chain was identified during a study of PD-1 blockade in mismatch repair-deficient tumors. Findings and caveats of the study: Tumor-resident clones, often absent from pretreatment blood, expanded after pembrolizumab and then contracted.

This CDR3 region has 14 residues. Trimming cost V 5 bases and J 7 bases, with 15 bases left between them. The germline CDR1 and CDR2 sequences are LNHDA and SQIVND (reference sequence). Produced via immunoSEQ multiplex PCR; TCRdb's table is partial and in-frame only. The sample lists under 95,000 clones; approximately 78% were seen once. This clone was recorded a few times. Its cognate antigen is unknown. The TCR-sequenced patients were a few responders to pembrolizumab. The chain employs TRBV19 and TRBJ2-1, with D uncertain. The specimen was peripheral blood, collected 44 weeks after starting pembrolizumab. This clonotype was sampled from an adult with mismatch repair-deficient cancer. The DNA for the CDR3 is TGTGCCAGTAGTGTTTTAGATGACCGTAATGAGCAGTTCTTC. Its translation: CASSVLDDRNEQFF.